What follows are 3 T cell receptor beta chains derived from one specimen sequenced in a study of human T cells and chemical hapten exposure. Using its own MiXCR run on the RACE reads, TCRdb lists one record per CDR3 protein. The sample carries 95,000 to 150,000 distinct CDR3 sequences, approximately 14% recorded once. Noted time point: patch test 1, 2 weeks after DPC sensitization. The sample's treatment: therapeutic diphenylcyclopropenone sensitization with weekly scalp DPC. Material: whole blood, obtained in connection with sensitization to the hapten diphenylcyclopropenone (DPC). Receptors originate from a man younger than 35 with alopecia areata. Some clones in this sample may be carry-over from other donors' samples.

CDR3 protein: CASSPSAGTAPSYGYTF. The CDR3 nucleotides read TGTGCCAGCAGCCCCTCGGCGGGGACAGCGCCTAGCTACGGCTACACCTTC. The chain employs TRBV12-3 or TRBV12-4 and TRBJ1-2; 7 nucleotides match TRBD1. V shed 6 bases, J shed 8 bases, and the junction held 21 bases outside the gene matches. This CDR3 region has 17 residues.

V is TRBV11-2 and J is TRBJ2-1, with 7 bases matching TRBD1. The CDR3 length is 17 residues. Germline V CDR1 and CDR2: SGHAT, FQNNGV. Losses at the gene ends were 5 bases for V and 4 bases for J; bases not matched to a gene: 14. The CDR3: CASSPSLRRGKYNEQFF. CDR3 DNA sequence: TGTGCCAGCAGCCCGTCTCTCCGCAGGGGGAAATACAATGAGCAGTTCTTC.

The rearrangement links TRBV29-1 to TRBJ2-5; D assignment may be TRBD1 or TRBD2 (5 bases each). CDR3 length: 13 amino acids. Trimming left V 3 bases short and J 5 bases short, with 13 bases between. The germline CDR1 and CDR2 sequences are SQVTM and ANQGSEA. The CDR3 nucleotides are TGCAGCGTTGACGCCGGGGCCGGGGAGACCCAGTACTTC. It specifies CSVDAGAGETQYF. Filled out from reference TRBV29-1 and TRBJ2-5, the complete variable domain reads SAVISQKPSRDICQRGTSLTIQCQVDSQVTMMFWYRQQPGQSLTLIATANQGSEATYESGFVIDKFPISRPNLTFSTLTVSNMSPEDSSIYLCSVDAGAGETQYFGPGTRLLVL.